This T cell receptor (beta chain) was obtained from a study of cytomegalovirus exposure and HLA in healthy donors. Profiled with immunoSEQ multiplex PCR; TCRdb holds only in-frame clones, not every one. The sample holds roughly 330,000 clones, roughly nine tenths seen once. The V and J ends lost 2 bases and 8 bases respectively, with 15 bases between them. The CDR3 length is 15 residues. The germline CDR1 and CDR2 sequences are SNHLY and FYNNEI. The TCR originated in a young woman in good health and CMV-seropositive. The material sequenced was PBMCs. V gene TRBV2 combines with J gene TRBJ1-4; TRBD1 might be the D (6 bases). The chain's CDR3 is CASSEWPQGNEKLFF. The CDR3 DNA sequence: TGTGCCAGCAGTGAATGGCCGCAGGGGAACGAAAAACTGTTTTTT.